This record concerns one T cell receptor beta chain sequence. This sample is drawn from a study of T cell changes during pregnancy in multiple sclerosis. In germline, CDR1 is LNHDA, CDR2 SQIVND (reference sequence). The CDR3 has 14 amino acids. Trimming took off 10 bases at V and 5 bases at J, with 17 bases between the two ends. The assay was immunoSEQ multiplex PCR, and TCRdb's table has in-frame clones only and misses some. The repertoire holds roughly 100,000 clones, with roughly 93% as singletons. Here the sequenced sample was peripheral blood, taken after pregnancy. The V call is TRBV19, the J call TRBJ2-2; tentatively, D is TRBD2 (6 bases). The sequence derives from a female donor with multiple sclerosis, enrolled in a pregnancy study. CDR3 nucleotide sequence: TGTGCCACCTCGGAGGGCCCACGAACCGGGGAGCTGTTTTTT. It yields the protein CATSEGPRTGELFF.